This entry lists 3 T cell receptor beta chains sequenced from one sample in a study of tumor and adjacent non-tumor tissue in lung cancer. Three rounds of nested PCR, following a modified ARM-PCR protocol, produced the TCRbeta library. From the multiplex PCR reads, TCRdb called clonotypes with MiXCR, one entry per CDR3 protein. Counted here are about 110,000 distinct CDR3 sequences, 62% occurring once; the ten biggest clones make up over 15%. This sample's RNA came from whole unsorted tissue. The normal lung tissue was taken more than 3 cm from the tumor edge. Sequencing input: distant non-tumor lung tissue. The source of these receptors is a man in his sixties with non-small cell lung cancer.

A word on this clonotype: The CDR3 ends on some other residue instead of the conserved phenylalanine or tryptophan, so this is likely a read error. V is TRBV5-4 and J is TRBJ2-1; D remains ambiguous. Per the germline V gene, CDR1 is SGHNT and CDR2 is YYREEE (reference sequence). V lost 2 bases and J lost 6, with 3 bases in between. CDR3 length: 11 amino acids. The CDR3 DNA reads as TGTGCCAGCAGCTTTATCAATGAGCAGTTCCTC. This gives the protein CASSFINEQFL.

The chain carries TRBV11-1 and TRBJ2-5; D gene uncertain. Between the trimmed V and J ends, which lost 7 bases and 2 bases, there was a span of 14 bases. The CDR3 has 14 residues. Germline-derived CDR1 and CDR2 are SGHAT and FQDESV (reference sequence). CDR3 sequence reads: CASISDAYQETQYF. The CDR3, as DNA: TGTGCCAGCATCTCGGACGCGTATCAAGAGACCCAGTACTTC.

This clonotype was recorded a few times. A much larger clone lies a single base off, so this may be a read error. The rearrangement uses TRBV12-3 or TRBV12-4 and TRBJ2-1; 8 bases align to TRBD2. The CDR3 runs 15 residues. The CDR3 DNA is TGTGCCAGCAGTTTGGGTAGCGGGACTCGAAATGAGCAGCTCTTC. Translation gives CASSLGSGTRNEQLF.